Following are 2 T cell receptor beta chains from one sample sequenced in a study of shared clonotypes between healthy human individuals. Clones were sequenced by immunoSEQ multiplex PCR, and TCRdb holds only the in-frame ones, with some missing. The data hold some 550,000 clones, with 95% to 98% observed a single time. Specimen: naive CD4+ T cells sorted from blood. Subset specified: CD45RA+ positively selected. The receptor source for this set is a woman aged 30 to 39 in good health.

The CDR3, as DNA: TGTGCCAGCACAGAAGCGGGAGGGCCCTCCTACAATGAGCAGTTCTTC. Translated, it gives CASTEAGGPSYNEQFF. V is TRBV28 and J is TRBJ2-1; 10 bases are a match to TRBD2. Germline loops: CDR1 MDHEN, CDR2 SYDVKM. With V trimmed by 7 bases and J by 0 bases, 6 bases remained unmatched. CDR3 length: 16 residues.

The rearrangement uses TRBV7-8 and TRBJ2-7, with 13 bases aligning to TRBD2. CDR3 length equals 15 residues. In germline, CDR1 is SGHVS, CDR2 FQNEAQ. V lost 1 base and J lost 4; bases outside the gene matches: 1. CDR3 loop: CASSLELAGGYEQYF. The CDR3 DNA follows: TGTGCCAGCAGCTTAGAACTAGCGGGAGGGTACGAGCAGTACTTC.